These 20 T cell receptor beta chains originate from one sample sequenced in a study of T cells in localized non-small cell lung cancer. Profiled with immunoSEQ multiplex PCR; TCRdb holds only in-frame clones, not every one. The sample carries 70,000 to 95,000 clones, approximately 91% recorded once. The sequenced sample was PBMCs, obtained before any cancer treatment. Receptor source: a woman aged 35 to 69 with stage II squamous cell lung carcinoma.

Details on this clone: One end of the junction varies from germline; a read error may be responsible. V gene TRBV5-1 combines with J gene TRBJ1-1; no clear D gene. The V gene's germline CDR1 is SGHRS and CDR2 YFSETQ. The CDR3 runs 14 residues. This chain's CDR3 is CASTLSGGFTEAFF. CDR3 in DNA: TGCGCCAGCACCTTGTCAGGAGGGTTCACTGAAGCTTTCTTT.

The rearrangement uses TRBV7-9 and TRBJ2-1, with D possibly being TRBD1 (6 bases). Trimming took 5 bases from V and 5 from J, leaving 16 bases between them. The germline V gene encodes CDR1 SEHNR and CDR2 FQNEAQ (reference sequence). The CDR3 extends over 15 amino acids. The CDR3 sequence: CASSLWQGLNNEQFF. CDR3 DNA: TGTGCCAGCAGCCTATGGCAGGGGCTTAACAATGAGCAGTTCTTC.

The chain uses TRBV27 and TRBJ1-1; D gene ambiguous. CDR3 length: 14 amino acids. Germline assignment: CDR1 MNHEY and CDR2 SMNVEV (reference sequence). V lost 0 bases to trimming and J lost 1 base, with 6 bases between them. In DNA form, the CDR3 reads TGTGCCAGCAGTTTATCGGGGTGGAACACTGAAGCTTTCTTT. It is translated as CASSLSGWNTEAFF.

V is TRBV27 and J is TRBJ1-1, with D hard to call. The germline gives CDR1 MNHEY, CDR2 SMNVEV (reference sequence). This CDR3 has 16 residues. V lost 6 bases and J lost 5, with 22 bases in between. As DNA, the CDR3 is TGTGCCAGCAGCCGGAGCCCCGGGGTGGACCGGACTGAAGCTTTCTTT. This encodes CASSRSPGVDRTEAFF.

The chain uses TRBV7-9 and TRBJ2-5; TRBD1 agrees at 7 bases. This CDR3 spans 17 amino acids. The germline V gene has CDR1 SEHNR and CDR2 FQNEAQ (reference sequence). J lost 1 base, V lost 6 bases, and 14 bases had no gene match. The chain's CDR3 is CASSGNRGPPFQETQYF. The CDR3 coding sequence is TGTGCCAGCAGTGGGAACAGGGGACCCCCGTTCCAAGAGACCCAGTACTTC.

This chain uses TRBV7-9 with TRBJ2-2, with TRBD2 identical over 11 bases. The CDR3 spans 17 residues. J gave up 2 bases and V 4 bases, and 6 bases lay outside the gene matches. Germline values: CDR1 SEHNR, CDR2 FQNEAQ (reference sequence). For the CDR3, the DNA is TGTGCCAGCAGCTCACCGCTAGCGGGGGGCAACACCGGGGAGCTGTTTTTT. It yields the protein CASSSPLAGGNTGELFF.

V is TRBV6-1 and J is TRBJ2-1; TRBD2 matches at 7 bases. V was pared by 3 bases and J by 9 bases, with 5 bases of the junction left unmatched. Germline V CDR1 and CDR2: MNHNS, SASEGT. The CDR3 is made up of 13 amino acids. CDR3 sequence (DNA): TGTGCCAGCAGTGACCCAGGGAGGGCTGAGCAGTTCTTC. Its protein product is CASSDPGRAEQFF.

The rearrangement links TRBV27 to TRBJ2-5; either TRBD1 or TRBD2 may supply D (5 bases each). The V and J ends lost 6 bases and 2 bases respectively, with 16 bases between them. The germline gives CDR1 MNHEY, CDR2 SMNVEV (reference sequence). The CDR3 totals 15 residues. The CDR3 loop reads CASRTSGTGQETQYF. As DNA, the CDR3 is TGTGCCAGCAGGACCTCGGGGACCGGACAAGAGACCCAGTACTTC.

The chain couples TRBV18 to TRBJ2-5; 8 bases agree with TRBD1. The CDR3 consists of 14 residues. V shed 3 bases, J shed 7 bases, and the junction held 7 bases outside the gene matches. Germline V gene sequence: CDR1 KGHSH, CDR2 LQKENI. In DNA, the CDR3 is TGTGCCAGCTCACCCGACAGGGGCTCCGGGACCCAGTACTTC. Amino acid sequence: CASSPDRGSGTQYF.

This clone was counted once. The genes are TRBV28 and TRBJ2-1, with TRBD1 identical over 12 bases. V lost 5 bases to trimming and J lost 6 bases; unmatched junction nucleotides: 8. CDR3 length: 16 amino acids. Looked up from germline, CDR1 is MDHEN and CDR2 is SYDVKM. The CDR3 nucleotides are TGTGCCAGCAGTGTCCCGGGGGGACAGGGGGCCAATGAGCAGTTCTTC. Translation: CASSVPGGQGANEQFF.

V and J are TRBV30 and TRBJ2-1; TRBD2 agrees at 12 bases. Germline-derived CDR1 and CDR2 are GTSNPN and SVGIG (reference sequence). J was trimmed by 1 base and V by 0 bases; bases with no gene match: 10. The CDR3 extends over 19 amino acids. DNA of the CDR3: TGTGCCTGGAGTGTAGCCCGCCTAGCGGGAGGGTTATCCTACAATGAGCAGTTCTTC. As protein: CAWSVARLAGGLSYNEQFF.

The J gene is TRBJ2-1, the V gene TRBV30; TRBD2 might be the D (6 bases). V was cut by 7 bases and J by 8 bases, with 24 bases left in between. CDR1 and CDR2 from the germline V gene are GTSNPN and SVGIG (reference sequence). This CDR3 region has 15 residues. As DNA, the CDR3 is TGTGCCTCAACCCTCGGTAGCGGAGGTTTCTATGAGCAGTTCTTC. Protein: CASTLGSGGFYEQFF.

The chain carries TRBV27 and TRBJ1-6; no definite D call. V shed 2 bases and J shed 2 bases, with 7 bases lying between them. This CDR3 has 15 amino acids. Germline V gene lookup returns CDR1 MNHEY and CDR2 SMNVEV (reference sequence). The CDR3, as DNA: TGTGCCAGCAGTTTAGACTCCCCCTATAATTCACCCCTCCACTTT. Translating it yields CASSLDSPYNSPLHF.

The CDR3 nucleotides read TGTGCCAGTAGAAGGCGGAATGAAAAACTGTTTTTT. As protein: CASRRRNEKLFF. The rearrangement joins TRBV6-5 to TRBJ1-4; unclear D gene. From germline, CDR1 is MNHEY and CDR2 SVGAGI. CDR3 length equals 12 residues. V dropped 9 bases and J dropped 5 bases, with 10 bases sitting between them.

This rearrangement joins TRBV5-6 to TRBJ2-5; 8 nucleotides line up with TRBD1. Unmatched junction bases numbered 12, after V lost 0 bases and J lost 5 bases. The CDR3 has 17 residues. CDR1 and CDR2 (germline): SGHDT, YYEEEE. Here the CDR3 DNA reads TGTGCCAGCAGCTTGGTGGCAGGGGGCGACCTCATGGAGACCCAGTACTTC. As protein: CASSLVAGGDLMETQYF.

The chain recombines TRBV5-1 with TRBJ1-1; D perhaps matches TRBD1 (5 bases). V lost 4 bases to trimming and J lost 4 bases, with 14 bases between them. CDR1 and CDR2 (germline): SGHRS, YFSETQ. This CDR3 is 14 amino acids long. The CDR3 region is CASSPLGGSTEAFF. The CDR3 DNA follows: TGCGCCAGCAGCCCCCTGGGGGGGAGCACTGAAGCTTTCTTT.

The chain employs TRBV6-5 and TRBJ2-4, with D unresolved. The CDR3 loop spans 14 amino acids. The ends were cut back, 6 bases at V and 0 bases at J, with 9 bases in the middle. Germline V gives CDR1 MNHEY, CDR2 SVGAGI. The CDR3 sequence is CASRSQLAKNIQYF. CDR3 sequence (DNA): TGTGCCAGCAGGAGTCAGTTAGCCAAAAACATTCAGTACTTC.

Turning to this clone: One junction end disagrees with the germline gene, perhaps due to a read error. This chain connects TRBV19 to TRBJ1-2; 9 bases line up with TRBD1. CDR3 length: 14 residues. Germline-derived CDR1 and CDR2 are LNHDA and SQIVND (reference sequence). As DNA, the CDR3 is TGTGCCAGCCTCCGGGACAGGGAGGACTATGGCTACATCTTC. Amino acid sequence: CASLRDREDYGYIF.

The chain recombines TRBV28 with TRBJ1-5, with TRBD1 as a possible D gene (6 bases). Germline CDR1 and CDR2: MDHEN and SYDVKM. The CDR3 consists of 12 residues. Trimming took off 10 bases at V and 4 bases at J, with 11 bases between the two ends. This chain's CDR3 is CATQGPNQPQHF. CDR3 bases: TGTGCCACCCAGGGGCCGAATCAGCCCCAGCATTTT.

The rearrangement links TRBV5-1 to TRBJ2-7; D unresolved. Trimming took 4 bases from V and 6 from J, leaving 11 bases between them. This CDR3 spans 12 amino acids. Germline V gene sequence: CDR1 SGHRS, CDR2 YFSETQ. The CDR3 region is CASSPTVGEQYF. CDR3 nucleotide sequence: TGCGCCAGCAGCCCTACTGTTGGCGAGCAGTACTTC.